Listed below are T cell receptor beta chains from one sample, sequenced in a study of T cells in Graves' hyperthyroidism and ophthalmopathy. TCRdb reanalysed the multiplex PCR reads using MiXCR and keeps one entry per CDR3 protein. The sample consists of roughly 290,000 distinct CDR3 sequences, more than 10% of them appearing once. Specimen: blood. These receptors originate from a woman in her twenties or thirties with Graves' hyperthyroidism that later progressed to Graves' ophthalmopathy. The CDR3 runs from the conserved cysteine through the conserved F or W. A D gene is named only where the DNA matches it firmly. Clone size appears in some rows only: once, few, many, or a class for an expanded clone.

v_call	clone_size	j_call	d_call	cdr3_aa	cdr3_nt
TRBV20-1	many	TRBJ2-2	.	CSARDLIGGALGGELFF	TGCAGTGCTAGAGATCTTATAGGGGGAGCGCTCGGCGGGGAGCTGTTTTTT
TRBV20-1	many	TRBJ1-5	.	CSARDRWGQPQHF	TGCAGTGCTAGAGATCGGTGGGGTCAGCCCCAGCATTTT
TRBV7-8	many	TRBJ1-2	.	CASSLPRLMGGYTF	TGTGCCAGCAGCTTACCGAGATTAATGGGTGGCTACACCTTC
TRBV13	.	TRBJ2-3	TRBD2	CAGSSTLAEPLGGTQYF	TGTGCCGGCAGCTCAACTCTAGCGGAGCCCCTCGGGGGTACGCAGTATTTT
TRBV29-1	many	TRBJ1-2	.	CSVAQTDTNYGYTF	TGCAGCGTTGCCCAGACAGACACCAACTATGGCTACACCTTC
TRBV29-1	many	TRBJ2-7	TRBD2	CSVELYDAGVAYEQYF	TGCAGCGTTGAACTTTATGACGCGGGAGTGGCCTACGAGCAGTACTTC
TRBV2	many	TRBJ1-1	.	CASRGMNTEAFF	TGTGCCAGCAGGGGGATGAACACTGAAGCTTTCTTT
TRBV7-9	many	TRBJ2-7	TRBD2	CASSFGLAGGLEQYF	TGTGCCAGCAGCTTCGGACTAGCGGGAGGATTGGAGCAGTACTTC
TRBV5-6	many	TRBJ1-1	.	CASSLGGGSNTEAFF	TGTGCCAGCAGCTTGGGGGGAGGGTCGAACACTGAAGCTTTCTTT
TRBV19	many	TRBJ1-1	.	CASTGVRGNTEAFF	TGTGCCAGTACGGGGGTCAGGGGGAACACTGAAGCTTTCTTT
TRBV10-3	many	TRBJ1-1	.	CAISDQDSNTEAFF	TGTGCCATCAGTGACCAGGATTCGAACACTGAAGCTTTCTTT
TRBV28	many	TRBJ2-1	.	CASSTPGDQNNEQFF	TGTGCCAGCTCAACCCCGGGGGACCAAAACAATGAGCAGTTCTTC
TRBV28	.	TRBJ2-7	.	CASSLRQLEQYF	TGTGCCAGCAGTTTGCGACAACTCGAGCAGTACTTC
TRBV11-2	many	TRBJ2-2	.	CASSLIEVPGELFF	TGTGCCAGCAGCTTAATAGAAGTCCCCGGGGAGCTGTTTTTT
TRBV7-9	many	TRBJ2-3	.	CASSFEGRTDTQYF	TGTGCCAGCAGCTTCGAGGGGCGCACAGATACGCAGTATTTT
TRBV5-1	.	TRBJ2-2	TRBD1	CASSLGDRGWTGELFF	TGCGCCAGCAGCTTGGGGGACAGGGGATGGACCGGGGAGCTGTTTTTT
TRBV4-2	many	TRBJ1-1	.	CASSLWDYTEAFF	TGTGCCAGCAGCCTCTGGGACTACACTGAAGCTTTCTTT
TRBV10-3	.	TRBJ2-5	.	CAISNQETQYF	TGTGCCATCTCCAACCAAGAGACCCAGTACTTC
TRBV6-1	.	TRBJ2-2	.	CASRTFDRTGELFF	TGTGCCAGCAGGACTTTTGATAGGACCGGGGAGCTGTTTTTT
TRBV7-3	.	TRBJ2-7	TRBD1	CASSLGTGGYYEQYF	TGTGCCAGCAGCTTGGGGACAGGGGGGTACTACGAGCAGTACTTC
TRBV20-1	many	TRBJ2-7	TRBD1	CSAHTGTGGREQYF	TGCAGTGCGCACACCGGGACAGGGGGGCGCGAGCAGTACTTC
TRBV19	.	TRBJ1-1	.	CASSLLDIDYTEAFF	TGTGCCAGTAGCCTACTCGACATCGACTACACTGAAGCTTTCTTT
TRBV27	many	TRBJ1-5	.	CASAGGQGSNQPQHF	TGTGCCAGCGCGGGGGGCCAGGGGAGCAATCAGCCCCAGCATTTT
TRBV10-3	many	TRBJ2-1	.	CAIGSRESPNEQFF	TGTGCCATCGGGAGCAGGGAAAGTCCCAATGAGCAGTTCTTC
TRBV28	many	TRBJ2-7	.	CASSPLGVGSRYEQYF	TGTGCCAGCAGTCCCCTTGGGGTTGGGTCCCGGTACGAGCAGTACTTC
TRBV5-1	many	TRBJ2-7	.	CASSSTGTPHHEQYF	TGCGCCAGCAGCTCAACCGGGACACCCCACCACGAGCAGTACTTC
TRBV18	.	TRBJ1-3	TRBD1	CASSPPGTGNSGNTIYF	TGTGCCAGCTCACCCCCCGGGACAGGGAACTCTGGAAACACCATATATTTT
TRBV20-1	.	TRBJ1-1	.	CSARLYTGWAEAFF	TGCAGTGCTAGACTTTATACAGGGTGGGCTGAAGCTTTCTTT
TRBV5-4	once	TRBJ1-4	.	CASSLGSVSNEKLFF	TGTGCCAGCAGCCTAGGGAGTGTGTCTAATGAAAAACTGTTTTTT
TRBV7-2	many	TRBJ2-3	TRBD2	CASSSWTGGVTQYF	TGTGCCAGCAGCTCCTGGACGGGGGGAGTTACGCAGTATTTT
TRBV30	many	TRBJ1-4	.	CAWSAGLRGEKLFF	TGTGCCTGGAGTGCCGGACTCCGGGGTGAAAAACTGTTTTTT
TRBV6-4	.	TRBJ2-1	TRBD2	CASSDSGRESYNEQFF	TGTGCCAGCAGTGACTCAGGGCGGGAGAGTTACAATGAGCAGTTCTTC
TRBV6-1	few	TRBJ2-1	.	CASSHPAGLWDNEQFF	TGTGCCAGCAGCCACCCCGCAGGGTTATGGGACAATGAGCAGTTCTTC
TRBV6-2/TRBV6-3	many	TRBJ2-1	TRBD2	CASDGLAESSYNEQFF	TGTGCCAGCGATGGACTAGCCGAAAGCTCCTACAATGAGCAGTTCTTC
TRBV7-9	many	TRBJ2-1	TRBD2	CASSFERGTYNEQFF	TGTGCCAGCAGCTTTGAGCGGGGCACCTACAATGAGCAGTTCTTC
TRBV4-2	.	TRBJ2-3	TRBD2	CASSQVERGGSTDTQYF	TGTGCCAGCAGCCAAGTGGAGCGGGGGGGCAGCACAGATACGCAGTATTTT
TRBV18	many	TRBJ1-1	.	CASSPTQSGTLNTEAFF	TGTGCCAGCTCACCGACGCAGTCGGGCACCTTGAACACTGAAGCTTTCTTT
TRBV7-9	.	TRBJ2-5	TRBD2	CASSRGLARETQYF	TGTGCCAGCAGTCGGGGACTAGCGAGGGAGACCCAGTACTTC
TRBV6-2/TRBV6-3	many	TRBJ1-5	TRBD1	CASSPPGQGRQPQHF	TGTGCCAGCAGTCCCCCGGGACAGGGGAGGCAGCCCCAGCATTTT
TRBV6-1	many	TRBJ1-2	.	CASSEDGRNYGYTF	TGTGCCAGCAGTGAGGACGGGAGAAACTATGGCTACACCTTC
TRBV30	many	TRBJ1-5	.	CAWSEGQGNQPQHF	TGTGCCTGGAGTGAGGGGCAGGGAAATCAGCCCCAGCATTTT
TRBV10-3	many	TRBJ1-1	TRBD1	CAISESNIGKGQGVAEAFF	TGTGCCATCAGTGAGTCGAATATTGGGAAGGGGCAGGGGGTCGCTGAAGCTTTCTTT
TRBV28	once	TRBJ2-3	.	CASVSRGDTQYF	TGTGCCAGCGTCTCCAGGGGTGATACGCAGTATTTT
TRBV19	few	TRBJ1-1	.	CASPHGGWSEAFF	TGTGCCAGCCCCCATGGGGGGTGGTCTGAAGCTTTCTTT
TRBV7-6	many	TRBJ2-1	TRBD1	CASSPRGLRAYNEQFF	TGTGCCAGCAGCCCCAGGGGGCTGAGAGCCTACAATGAGCAGTTCTTC
TRBV20-1	.	TRBJ2-3	TRBD2	CSAWTSGGRTDTQYF	TGCAGTGCTTGGACTAGCGGGGGACGCACAGATACGCAGTATTTT
TRBV6-8	many	TRBJ2-1	.	CASPWTGRSYNEQFF	TGTGCCAGCCCTTGGACTGGGCGCTCCTACAATGAGCAGTTCTTC
TRBV14	many	TRBJ2-3	TRBD2	CASSHWTSGTDTQYF	TGTGCCAGCAGCCACTGGACTAGCGGCACAGATACGCAGTATTTT
TRBV5-1	many	TRBJ2-1	.	CASTSHDSYNEQFF	TGCGCCAGCACCTCCCATGACAGTTACAATGAGCAGTTCTTC